A selection of T cell receptor beta chains follows, all from one sample in a study of blood T cells in healthy people across ages. TCRdb analysed the 5' RACE reads with MiXCR anew, one entry per CDR3 protein. The sample shows roughly 1,000,000 distinct CDR3 sequences, under 30% of them seen only once. The sample also formed part of further work on T cells of mothers and their children.

The sequencing sample was made of blood. All receptors derive from a girl aged 2 to 10 in good health. CDR3s include the opening cysteine and the closing phenylalanine or tryptophan. A D gene is named only where the DNA matches it firmly. A row's size may be missing; if present it is once, few, many or a size class.

v_gene,abundance,d_gene,j_gene,CDR3aa,CDR3nt
TRBV4-2,few,TRBD2,TRBJ2-5,CASSQGRGGDQETQYF,TGTGCCAGCAGCCAAGGCCGCGGGGGGGACCAAGAGACCCAGTACTTC
TRBV7-8,NA,NA,TRBJ1-6,CASSANSPLHF,TGTGCCAGCAGCGCCAATTCACCCCTCCACTTT
TRBV6-5,few,NA,TRBJ1-2,CASSYSQGTYGYTF,TGTGCCAGCAGTTACTCTCAGGGAACCTATGGCTACACCTTC
TRBV4-1,few,TRBD2,TRBJ2-1,CASSPGTTDSGEQFF,TGCGCCAGCAGCCCCGGGACTACCGACTCGGGTGAGCAGTTCTTC
TRBV7-8,few,NA,TRBJ2-5,CASSLIGPKEETQYF,TGTGCCAGCAGCTTAATCGGGCCGAAGGAAGAGACCCAGTACTTC
TRBV29-1,few,NA,TRBJ2-2,CSVVYFSANTGELFF,TGCAGCGTTGTTTATTTTTCGGCGAACACCGGGGAGCTGTTTTTT
TRBV29-1,NA,TRBD1,TRBJ2-1,CSDFRDRGFF,TGCAGCGATTTCCGGGACAGGGGGTTCTTC
TRBV7-9,once,NA,TRBJ1-2,CASSVSGHPYGYTF,TGTGCCAGCAGCGTATCGGGCCACCCGTATGGCTACACCTTC
TRBV9,many,NA,TRBJ2-1,CASSAWTSYNEQFF,TGTGCCAGCAGCGCCTGGACATCCTACAATGAGCAGTTCTTC
TRBV4-1,few,NA,TRBJ2-1,CASSQDSGGSAGNEQFF,TGCGCCAGCAGCCAAGATAGTGGCGGCTCGGCGGGCAATGAGCAGTTCTTC
TRBV27,few,TRBD1,TRBJ2-5,CASSSTGGAVETQYF,TGTGCCAGCAGTTCGACAGGGGGTGCGGTAGAGACCCAGTACTTC
TRBV27,few,NA,TRBJ2-3,CASSLLSGTDTQYF,TGTGCCAGCAGTTTACTCTCCGGCACAGATACGCAGTATTTT
TRBV12-5,NA,NA,TRBJ1-4,CASSGGLGLFF,TGTGCTAGTTCCGGCGGCCTCGGGCTGTTTTTT
TRBV28,NA,NA,TRBJ2-7,CASSSSGKSSYEQYF,TGTGCCAGCAGTTCATCAGGGAAGAGCTCCTACGAGCAGTACTTC
TRBV27,once,TRBD2,TRBJ2-7,CTSRVAGSRVQYF,TGTACCAGCAGAGTAGCGGGATCGCGGGTACAGTACTTC
TRBV20-1,few,TRBD2,TRBJ2-1,CSARALAGGRSYNEQFF,TGCAGTGCTAGAGCACTAGCGGGGGGACGCTCCTACAATGAGCAGTTCTTC
TRBV5-6,NA,NA,TRBJ2-5,CAGSFTWENQYF,TGTGCCGGCAGCTTTACTTGGGAGAACCAGTACTTC
TRBV12-3/TRBV12-4,NA,NA,TRBJ2-3,CASTSPGKHSTDTQYF,TGTGCCAGCACGAGCCCAGGGAAGCACAGCACAGATACGCAGTATTTT
TRBV29-1,NA,NA,TRBJ2-3,CSVASMDPTTDTQYF,TGCAGCGTCGCATCGATGGACCCCACCACAGATACGCAGTATTTT
TRBV4-1,many,NA,TRBJ2-1,CASSQETVDNEQFF,TGCGCCAGCAGCCAAGAAACTGTCGACAATGAGCAGTTCTTC
TRBV6-5,few,NA,TRBJ2-1,CASRLLPTGLSYNEQFF,TGTGCCAGCAGACTCTTACCGACAGGACTAAGCTACAATGAGCAGTTCTTC
TRBV4-2,few,NA,TRBJ1-4,CASSPWRGAGEKLFF,TGTGCCAGCAGCCCCTGGCGGGGGGCGGGTGAAAAACTGTTTTTT
TRBV21-1,NA,NA,TRBJ2-7,CASSKKGQGLYEQYF,TGTGCCAGCAGCAAAAAAGGACAGGGATTATACGAGCAGTACTTC
TRBV7-2,NA,NA,TRBJ2-7,CASSLATSTAYEQYF,TGTGCCAGCAGCTTAGCTACCTCGACAGCCTACGAGCAGTACTTC
TRBV7-2,many,TRBD2,TRBJ2-7,CASSLGLAGYEQYF,TGTGCCAGCAGCTTGGGACTAGCGGGTTACGAGCAGTACTTC
TRBV7-9,few,NA,TRBJ1-1,CASSLAQGSRTEAFF,TGTGCCAGCAGCTTAGCGCAGGGATCTCGCACTGAAGCTTTCTTT
TRBV6-1,few,NA,TRBJ2-5,CASKPDRFPRGTQYF,TGTGCCAGCAAACCTGACAGGTTCCCCCGGGGGACCCAGTACTTC
TRBV28,NA,TRBD2,TRBJ2-3,CATSASGTSGTDTQYF,TGTGCCACCTCAGCAAGTGGGACTAGCGGCACAGATACGCAGTATTTT
TRBV11-1,few,NA,TRBJ2-3,CASSKYSKDGWDTQYF,TGTGCCAGCAGCAAATACTCTAAGGACGGATGGGATACGCAGTATTTT
TRBV19,many,NA,TRBJ2-4,CASSIEKLTKNIQYF,TGTGCCAGTAGTATAGAAAAGCTTACCAAAAACATTCAGTACTTC
TRBV7-8,NA,NA,TRBJ2-7,CASSQTLLFAVGGFEQYF,TGTGCCAGCAGCCAGACATTATTGTTTGCTGTGGGTGGTTTCGAGCAGTACTTC
TRBV6-1,few,TRBD1,TRBJ1-2,CAGSDRGIDGYTF,TGTGCCGGATCGGACAGGGGGATCGATGGCTACACCTTC
TRBV29-1,few,NA,TRBJ2-4,CSGGTLGNIQYF,TGCAGCGGTGGGACATTGGGAAACATTCAGTACTTC